The entry below describes one T cell receptor beta chain. This entry is derived from a study of blood T cell repertoires in COVID-19. TCRdb's table, derived via immunoSEQ multiplex PCR, lists solely in-frame clones and lacks some. The table has roughly 130,000 clones, roughly 90% seen once. Between the trimmed V and J ends, which lost 0 bases and 7 bases, there was a span of 11 bases. Looked up from germline, CDR1 is SGDLS and CDR2 is YYNGEE. The CDR3 runs to 14 residues. Sequencing used peripheral blood. This TCR was recovered from a man aged 35 to 55 with acute or convalescent COVID-19. The chain couples TRBV9 to TRBJ1-5, with D unresolved. CDR3 amino acids: CASSVDAIGQPQHF. The CDR3 DNA reads TGTGCCAGCAGCGTAGACGCCATCGGGCAGCCCCAGCATTTT.